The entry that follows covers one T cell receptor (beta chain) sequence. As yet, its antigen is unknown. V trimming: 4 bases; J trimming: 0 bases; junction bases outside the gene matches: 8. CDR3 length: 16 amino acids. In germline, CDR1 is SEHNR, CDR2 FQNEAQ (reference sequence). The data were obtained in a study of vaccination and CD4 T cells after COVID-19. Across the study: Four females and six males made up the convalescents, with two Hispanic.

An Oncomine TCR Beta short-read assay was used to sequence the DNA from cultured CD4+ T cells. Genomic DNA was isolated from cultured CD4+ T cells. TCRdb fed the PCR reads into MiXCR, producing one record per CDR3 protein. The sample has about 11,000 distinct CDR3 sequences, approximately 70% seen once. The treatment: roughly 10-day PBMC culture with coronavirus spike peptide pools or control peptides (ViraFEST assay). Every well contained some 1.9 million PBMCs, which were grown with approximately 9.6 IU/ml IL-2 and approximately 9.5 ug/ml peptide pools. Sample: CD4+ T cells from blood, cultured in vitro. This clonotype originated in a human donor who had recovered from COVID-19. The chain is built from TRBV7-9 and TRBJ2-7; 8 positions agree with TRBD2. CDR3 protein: CASSWLGGRTSYEQYF. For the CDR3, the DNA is TGTGCCAGCAGCTGGTTGGGCGGGAGGACCTCCTACGAGCAGTACTTC.